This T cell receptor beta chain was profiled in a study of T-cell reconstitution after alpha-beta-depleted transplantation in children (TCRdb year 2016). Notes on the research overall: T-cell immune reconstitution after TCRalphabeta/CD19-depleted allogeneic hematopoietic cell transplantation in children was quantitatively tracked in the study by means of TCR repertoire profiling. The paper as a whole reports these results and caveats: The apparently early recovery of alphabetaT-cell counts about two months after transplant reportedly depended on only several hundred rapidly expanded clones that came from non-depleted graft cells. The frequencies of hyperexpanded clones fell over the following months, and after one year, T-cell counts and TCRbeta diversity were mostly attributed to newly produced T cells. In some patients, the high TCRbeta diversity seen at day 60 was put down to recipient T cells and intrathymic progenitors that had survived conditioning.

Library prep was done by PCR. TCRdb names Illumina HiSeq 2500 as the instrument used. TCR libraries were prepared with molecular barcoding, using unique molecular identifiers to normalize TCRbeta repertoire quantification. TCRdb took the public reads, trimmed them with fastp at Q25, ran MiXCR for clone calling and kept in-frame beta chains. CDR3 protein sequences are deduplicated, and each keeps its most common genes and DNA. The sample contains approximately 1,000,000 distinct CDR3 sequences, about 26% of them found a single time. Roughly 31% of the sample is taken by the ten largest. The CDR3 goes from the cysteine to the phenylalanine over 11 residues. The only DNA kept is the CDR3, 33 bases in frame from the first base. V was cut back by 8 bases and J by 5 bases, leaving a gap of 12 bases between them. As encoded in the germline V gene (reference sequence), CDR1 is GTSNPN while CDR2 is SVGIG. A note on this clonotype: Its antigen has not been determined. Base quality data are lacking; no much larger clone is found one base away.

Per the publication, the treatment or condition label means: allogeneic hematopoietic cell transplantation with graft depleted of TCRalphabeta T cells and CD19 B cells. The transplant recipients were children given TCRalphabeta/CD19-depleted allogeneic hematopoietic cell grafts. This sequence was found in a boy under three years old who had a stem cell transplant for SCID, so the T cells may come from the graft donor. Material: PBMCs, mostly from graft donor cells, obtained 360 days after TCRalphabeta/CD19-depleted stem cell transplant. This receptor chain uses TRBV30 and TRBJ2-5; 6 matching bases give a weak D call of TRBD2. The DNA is TGTGCCGGAGGAGGGTGGGAGACCCAGTACTTC. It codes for CAGGGWETQYF.